These 30 T cell receptor beta chains originate from one sample sequenced in a study of technical replicates of blood from a few donors. The method was immunoSEQ multiplex PCR; TCRdb's version includes in-frame clones alone and lacks a portion of them. The sample includes about 84,000 clones, around 97% of them seen just once. The sequenced sample consisted of T cells isolated from PBMCs. The receptors here all came from a human donor in good health.

The chain carries TRBV6-5 and TRBJ1-1; D possibly corresponds to TRBD1 (6 bases). This CDR3 has 15 amino acids. V lost 6 bases to trimming and J lost 0 bases, with 14 bases between them. Per germline, CDR1 MNHEY and CDR2 SVGAGI. This CDR3 is CASSHTDSMNTEAFF. DNA of the CDR3: TGTGCCAGCAGCCACACGGACAGCATGAACACTGAAGCTTTCTTT.

This rearrangement joins TRBV2 to TRBJ2-5, with D possibly being TRBD2 (6 bases). V was trimmed by 7 bases and J by 4 bases, leaving 13 bases between them. Germline V gene lookup returns CDR1 SNHLY and CDR2 FYNNEI. The CDR3 consists of 13 residues. The CDR3 protein is CASNRGLIETQYF. In nucleotides, the CDR3 is TGTGCCAGCAACCGAGGACTAATAGAGACCCAGTACTTC.

This chain joins TRBV11-2 and TRBJ2-7, with unresolved D. From germline, CDR1 is SGHAT and CDR2 FQNNGV. The CDR3 extends over 14 amino acids. V was clipped by 5 bases and J by 5 bases, with 16 bases between them. The CDR3 loop is CASSLHGDAHEQYF. The CDR3, as DNA: TGTGCCAGCAGCCTCCACGGAGACGCCCACGAGCAGTACTTC.

This chain joins TRBV7-9 and TRBJ1-1; 9 nucleotides match TRBD1. CDR3 length: 14 amino acids. CDR1 SEHNR and CDR2 FQNEAQ come from the germline V gene (reference sequence). Trimming at V came to 4 bases and at J to 1 base, leaving 1 base not matched to a gene. This chain's CDR3 is CASSWGQGNTEAFF. The CDR3 DNA reads TGTGCCAGCAGCTGGGGACAGGGGAACACTGAAGCTTTCTTT.

This chain joins TRBV19 and TRBJ1-1, with TRBD1 as a possible D gene (6 bases). The germline V gene has CDR1 LNHDA and CDR2 SQIVND (reference sequence). The CDR3 consists of 14 residues. The V end was cut by 7 bases, the J end by 11 bases, with 23 bases between. The chain's CDR3 is CASKWSETGSTAFF. CDR3 nucleotides: TGTGCCAGTAAGTGGTCGGAAACAGGGAGTACGGCTTTCTTT. Supplemented by reference TRBV19 and TRBJ1-1, the full variable domain reads DGGITQSPKYLFRKEGQNVTLSCEQNLNHDAMYWYRQDPGQGLRLIYYSQIVNDFQKGDIAEGYSVSREKKESFPLTVTSAQKNPTAFYLCASKWSETGSTAFFGQGTRLTVV.

The genes are TRBV11-3 and TRBJ2-1; the match to TRBD2 covers 9 bases. The junction had 5 bases not matched to a gene; V was cut back by 2 bases and J by 0 bases. This CDR3 region has 17 residues. Germline lookup yields CDR1 SGHNT and CDR2 YENEEA. The CDR3 here is CASSLRRGRVSYNEQFF. CDR3 in DNA: TGTGCCAGCAGCTTAAGGCGCGGGAGGGTCTCCTACAATGAGCAGTTCTTC.

The chain recombines TRBV19 with TRBJ2-7, with 9 nucleotides matching TRBD1. From germline, CDR1 is LNHDA and CDR2 SQIVND (reference sequence). With V trimmed by 3 bases and J by 3 bases, 12 bases remained unmatched. The CDR3 spans 17 residues. The CDR3 coding sequence is TGTGCCAGTAGTATCAACTATATGGGACAGGGTGTCTACGAGCAGTACTTC. Its translation: CASSINYMGQGVYEQYF.

V and J are TRBV11-2 and TRBJ2-7; TRBD1 matches at 7 bases. V was pared by 5 bases and J by 1 base, with 8 bases of the junction left unmatched. This CDR3 has 15 amino acids. Germline V gives CDR1 SGHAT, CDR2 FQNNGV. CDR3 region: CASSVPGQSSYEQYF. CDR3 DNA: TGTGCCAGCAGCGTTCCGGGACAGTCATCCTACGAGCAGTACTTC. The variable domain in full, completed from reference TRBV11-2 and TRBJ2-7, reads EAGVAQSPRYKIIEKRQSVAFWCNPISGHATLYWYQQILGQGPKLLIQFQNNGVVDDSQLPKDRFSAERLKGVDSTLKIQPAKLEDSAVYLCASSVPGQSSYEQYFGPGTRLTVT.

Only one count was recorded for this clone. The rearrangement links TRBV5-1 to TRBJ1-1; TRBD1 is a possible D gene (5 bases). This CDR3 is 14 amino acids long. CDR1 is SGHRS and CDR2 is YFSETQ in the germline V gene. Trimming cost V 2 bases and J 3 bases, with 11 bases left between them. The CDR3 bases are TGCGCCAGCAGCTTTTCGGGGGGGTACACTGAAGCTTTCTTT. Translating gives CASSFSGGYTEAFF. Combining the CDR3 with reference TRBV5-1 and TRBJ1-1 gives the whole variable domain KAGVTQTPRYLIKTRGQQVTLSCSPISGHRSVSWYQQTPGQGLQFLFEYFSETQRNKGNFPGRFSGRQFSNSRSEMNVSTLELGDSALYLCASSFSGGYTEAFFGQGTRLTVV.

The chain carries TRBV7-9 and TRBJ2-2; 12 nucleotides match TRBD2. From germline, CDR1 is SEHNR and CDR2 FQNEAQ (reference sequence). The CDR3 contains 18 residues. The V and J ends lost 5 bases and 2 bases, in that order; junction bases with no gene match: 9. The CDR3 DNA sequence: TGTGCCAGCAGCGACAAGACTAGCGGGAGTGGTAACACCGGGGAGCTGTTTTTT. Its protein product is CASSDKTSGSGNTGELFF.

This chain links TRBV4-2 with TRBJ2-2; D is perhaps TRBD2 (5 bases). The ends were cut back, 4 bases at V and 1 base at J, with 13 bases in the middle. The CDR3 sequence is 16 residues long. Germline values: CDR1 LGHNA, CDR2 YNFKEQ. The CDR3 is CASSLPGELNTGELFF. In DNA, the CDR3 is TGTGCCAGCAGCCTACCCGGGGAACTGAACACCGGGGAGCTGTTTTTT.

This clone was counted once. This rearrangement joins TRBV15 to TRBJ1-4, with 7 bases identical to TRBD1. This CDR3 has 18 residues. Per germline, CDR1 LNHNV and CDR2 YYDKDF (reference sequence). The trim removed 3 bases at V and 0 bases at J, leaving 10 bases unmatched. The CDR3 loop is CATSRERDRIATNEKLFF. In nucleotides, the CDR3 is TGTGCCACCAGCAGGGAACGGGACAGAATTGCAACTAATGAAAAACTGTTTTTT.

The chain couples TRBV11-2 to TRBJ2-7, with 8 bases lining up with TRBD1. Germline V lookup: CDR1 SGHAT, CDR2 FQNNGV. J gave up 6 bases and V 3 bases, and 4 bases lay outside the gene matches. The CDR3 totals 13 residues. The CDR3 region has the DNA TGTGCCAGCAGCTTTCAGGGGGCAATCGAGCAGTACTTC. Protein product: CASSFQGAIEQYF.

CDR3 sequence reads: CASSPPEGYTF. The CDR3 DNA follows: TGTGCCAGCAGCCCCCCGGAGGGCTACACCTTC. The V and J genes are TRBV13 and TRBJ1-2; D uncertain. CDR1 is PRHDT and CDR2 is FYEKMQ in the germline V gene (reference sequence). Trimming pared 5 bases from V and 8 bases from J, leaving 9 bases between. The CDR3 is made up of 11 amino acids. The full variable domain, in which reference TRBV13 and TRBJ1-2 provide the parts outside the CDR3, is AAGVIQSPRHLIKEKRETATLKCYPIPRHDTVYWYQQGPGQDPQFLISFYEKMQSDKGSIPDRFSAQQFSDYHSELNMSSLELGDSALYFCASSPPEGYTFGSGTRLTVV.

The CDR3 nucleotides read TGTGCCAGCAGCGCCGGTGGACATGAAGCTTTCTTT. It codes for CASSAGGHEAFF. The chain couples TRBV7-9 to TRBJ1-1, with TRBD1 as a possible D gene (5 bases). The CDR3 is 12 residues long. CDR1 SEHNR and CDR2 FQNEAQ come from the germline V gene (reference sequence). Trimming cost V 5 bases and J 7 bases, with 11 bases left between them.

The chain is built from TRBV15 and TRBJ2-7; 8 nucleotides agree with TRBD1. Germline assignment: CDR1 LNHNV and CDR2 YYDKDF (reference sequence). The length of the CDR3 is 13 residues. Losses at the gene ends were 6 bases for V and 5 bases for J; bases not matched to a gene: 6. The DNA of the CDR3 is TGTGCCACCAGTGGACAGGGAAGGAACGAGCAGTACTTC. This translates into CATSGQGRNEQYF.

The J gene is TRBJ2-1, the V gene TRBV30; 16 bases match TRBD2. Germline V gives CDR1 GTSNPN, CDR2 SVGIG (reference sequence). This CDR3 has 20 residues. The CDR3 region is CATEKPGTSGGAYSYNEQFF. The CDR3, as DNA: TGTGCTACTGAAAAACCCGGGACTAGCGGGGGGGCCTACTCCTACAATGAGCAGTTCTTC.

The chain employs TRBV7-6 and TRBJ2-3, with 12 bases identical to TRBD1. This CDR3 has 15 residues. The germline gives CDR1 SGHVS, CDR2 FNYEAQ. Losses at the gene ends were 4 bases for V and 6 bases for J; bases not matched to a gene: 5. The CDR3: CASSSPGQGADTQYF. The DNA for the CDR3 is TGTGCCAGCAGCTCGCCGGGACAGGGGGCGGATACGCAGTATTTT.

This clone turned up a few times. This rearrangement joins TRBV4-2 to TRBJ2-5, with TRBD2 matching over 10 bases. The ends lost 3 bases at V and 4 bases at J; junction bases unmatched: 5. This CDR3 has 15 residues. CDR1 LGHNA and CDR2 YNFKEQ come from the germline V gene. CDR3: CASSQDSGRRETQYF. CDR3 nucleotide sequence: TGTGCCAGCAGCCAGGATAGCGGGAGGAGAGAGACCCAGTACTTC.

The V call is TRBV4-1, the J call TRBJ2-1; TRBD2 matches at 9 bases. Germline lookup yields CDR1 MGHRA and CDR2 YSYEKL. CDR3 length: 17 amino acids. After removal of 1 base from V and 6 bases from J, the junction contained 10 bases not matched to a gene. DNA of the CDR3: TGCGCCAGCAGCCAAGGCGGAAGCGGGAGGCCTCTCAATGAGCAGTTCTTC. It specifies CASSQGGSGRPLNEQFF.

This chain uses TRBV15 with TRBJ1-3; a weak D match, TRBD1 (5 bases). Germline CDR1 is LNHNV and CDR2 is YYDKDF (reference sequence). The CDR3 totals 15 residues. V was shortened by 1 base and J by 0 bases, with 7 bases between the two germline ends. CDR3 DNA sequence: TGTGCCACCAGCAGAGGCGGGGGCTCTGGAAACACCATATATTTT. Translated, it gives CATSRGGGSGNTIYF.

This rearrangement joins TRBV11-2 to TRBJ2-2, with TRBD2 as a possible D gene (6 bases). Per the germline V gene, CDR1 is SGHAT and CDR2 is FQNNGV. The CDR3 runs to 15 residues. Trimming took 5 bases from V and 2 from J, leaving 12 bases between them. CDR3 loop: CASSPMDYNTGELFF. The CDR3 bases are TGTGCCAGCAGCCCCATGGACTACAACACCGGGGAGCTGTTTTTT.

This sequence joins TRBV5-6 and TRBJ1-5, with D hard to call. V lost 1 base and J 2 bases, leaving 4 bases between the germline ends. The CDR3 runs to 13 residues. Germline V gene lookup returns CDR1 SGHDT and CDR2 YYEEEE. This CDR3 is CASSLYGNQPQHF. CDR3 sequence (DNA): TGTGCCAGCAGCTTGTATGGCAATCAGCCCCAGCATTTT.

This rearrangement joins TRBV7-3 to TRBJ2-2; the D gene is possibly TRBD2 (7 bases). The CDR3 spans 15 residues. V lost 1 base, J lost 4 bases, and 10 bases lay in between. Germline-derived CDR1 and CDR2 are SGHTA and FQGTGA. The CDR3 region is CASSLNGGLTGELFF. The CDR3 nucleotides read TGTGCCAGCAGCTTAAACGGGGGGCTCACCGGGGAGCTGTTTTTT.

The chain recombines TRBV19 with TRBJ1-6, with 10 bases that match TRBD1. This CDR3 spans 17 amino acids. Germline V gene data show CDR1 as LNHDA and CDR2 as SQIVND (reference sequence). J lost 4 bases, V lost 6 bases, and 9 bases had no gene match. The CDR3 DNA reads TGTGCCAGTAGGGGGGACAGGGGCCGACCATATAATTCACCCCTCCACTTT. Its protein is CASRGDRGRPYNSPLHF.

V gene TRBV4-1 combines with J gene TRBJ2-7, with D unclear. CDR1 MGHRA and CDR2 YSYEKL come from the germline V gene. Trimming pared 2 bases from V and 0 bases from J, leaving 8 bases between. The CDR3 is 14 residues long. The CDR3 bases are TGCGCCAGCAGCCAAATGGGCAACTCCTACGAGCAGTACTTC. Amino acid sequence: CASSQMGNSYEQYF.

The chain links TRBV11-2 to TRBJ1-1; D not certain. CDR1 SGHAT and CDR2 FQNNGV come from the germline V gene. V shed 4 bases and J shed 4 bases, with 16 bases lying between them. The CDR3 has 15 residues. The CDR3: CASSSPGRHLTEAFF. DNA for the CDR3: TGTGCCAGCAGCTCCCCCGGTCGACATCTCACTGAAGCTTTCTTT.

This rearrangement joins TRBV11-2 to TRBJ1-3; perhaps TRBD1 as D (6 bases). V gave up 5 bases and J gave up 0 bases, with 17 bases separating them. Germline V gives CDR1 SGHAT, CDR2 FQNNGV. This CDR3 comprises 17 residues. In nucleotides, the CDR3 is TGTGCCAGCAGCGTCTTGCGGACAGCCAGCTCTGGAAACACCATATATTTT. It yields the protein CASSVLRTASSGNTIYF.

V and J are TRBV6-5 and TRBJ1-5, with 7 bases fitting TRBD1. CDR3 size: 14 residues. J was trimmed by 5 bases and V by 6 bases; bases with no gene match: 7. Germline values: CDR1 MNHEY, CDR2 SVGAGI. CDR3 nucleotides: TGTGCCAGCAGGGGCTGGGACAGTCATCAGCCCCAGCATTTT. It translates to CASRGWDSHQPQHF.

V is TRBV2 and J is TRBJ1-5, with no clear D. V was cut by 4 bases and J by 2 bases, with 15 bases left in between. The CDR3 is 16 residues long. Germline V gene data show CDR1 as SNHLY and CDR2 as FYNNEI. This chain's CDR3 is CASSGRMGRGNQPQHF. The CDR3 nucleotides are TGTGCCAGCAGTGGGAGGATGGGTAGGGGCAATCAGCCCCAGCATTTT.